This T cell receptor beta chain was found in a study of shared clonotypes between healthy human individuals. Data came from immunoSEQ multiplex PCR; TCRdb stores just in-frame clones and leaves some out. The data contain about 1 million clones, about 75% of them singletons. Details on this clone: Its matching antigen is unknown.

Study findings and constraints: Among donors, clonotype sharing was expected to be affected by sequencing depth. Sharing across four donors was highest in naive CD4 (approximately 5%) and lowest in memory CD8 (about 0.4%).

Deletions cut 7 bases from V and 8 bases from J, with 14 bases between. The length of the CDR3 is 12 residues. Germline CDR1 is MNHEY and CDR2 is SVGAGI. Both subsets, CD45RA+ naive and CD45RA-negative memory, were split from the CD4+ cells. Sample: memory CD4+ T cells sorted from blood. The subset denotes: CD45RA-negative fraction. The V call is TRBV6-5, the J call TRBJ1-2; possibly TRBD1 for D (5 bases). The source of this sequence is a man between 18 and 35 years old in good health. The CDR3 loop is CASKPDWGGYTF. The CDR3 bases are TGTGCCAGCAAGCCAGACTGGGGGGGCTACACCTTC.